The clone carrying this T cell receptor beta chain was detected a few times. Its antigen remains unidentified. TCRdb analysed the reads with MiXCR anew, one entry per CDR3 protein. The sample includes approximately 100,000 distinct CDR3 sequences, about 30% seen only once; the top ten take approximately 78%. This record comes from a study of T cell repertoires in cytomegalovirus infection. Germline V gives CDR1 MNHNS, CDR2 SASEGT. V lost 1 base to trimming and J lost 7 bases, with 16 bases between them. The CDR3 is made up of 16 amino acids. The V call is TRBV6-1, the J call TRBJ1-4, with D unresolved. The sequence was obtained from a human donor in good health (CMV status not recorded). Some clones in this sample may be carry-over from other donors' samples. The sample consisted of CD8+ T cells from cultured PBMCs, taken from culture after CMV antigen stimulation. The CDR3 is CASSEGGPSLAEKLFF. CDR3 DNA: TGTGCCAGCAGTGAAGGTGGGCCTTCGTTGGCTGAAAAACTGTTTTTT.